The 13 T cell receptor beta chains below were found in one sample sequenced in a study of T cell responses to AZD1222 COVID-19 vaccine. Assay: immunoSEQ multiplex PCR; the TCRdb copy retains only in-frame clones and omits some. This sample has under 200,000 clones, with around 90% found just once. This sample comprised peripheral blood, obtained 28 days after the second dose of the MenACWY control vaccine. Receptors were obtained from an adult who received the MenACWY meningococcal vaccine as a control.

This chain links TRBV6-5 with TRBJ2-3; either TRBD1 or TRBD2 may supply D (5 bases each). V lost 0 bases and J lost 6, with 10 bases in between. CDR1 is MNHEY, CDR2 SVGAGI, per germline. This CDR3 is built from 14 residues. CDR3 in amino acids: CASSYSRGWDTQYF. The CDR3 DNA reads as TGTGCCAGCAGTTACTCGAGGGGCTGGGATACGCAGTATTTT.

The rearrangement uses TRBV7-2 and TRBJ1-2, with 8 bases lining up with TRBD1. Per germline, CDR1 SGHTA and CDR2 FQGNSA. V lost 5 bases and J lost 2; bases outside the gene matches: 4. The CDR3 has 14 amino acids. CDR3 nucleotide sequence: TGTGCCAGCAGCCCATGGGACAGGAACTATGGCTACACCTTC. Translated: CASSPWDRNYGYTF.

The chain couples TRBV19 to TRBJ2-7; no reliable D call. The CDR3 is made up of 14 amino acids. The V end was cut by 3 bases, the J end by 3 bases, with 12 bases between. Germline CDR1 is LNHDA and CDR2 is SQIVND (reference sequence). Here the CDR3 reads CASSIGGVGYEQYF. The CDR3 region has the DNA TGTGCCAGTAGTATCGGCGGCGTTGGCTACGAGCAGTACTTC.

This clone was seen once. The rearrangement joins TRBV5-1 to TRBJ2-7; 10 bases agree with TRBD2. CDR3 length: 15 amino acids. CDR1 SGHRS and CDR2 YFSETQ come from the germline V gene. Trimming took 3 bases from V and 4 from J; bases not matched to a gene: 7. The CDR3 nucleotides read TGCGCCAGCAGCTGGGATAGCGGGAGGACGTACGAGCAGTACTTC. Amino acids: CASSWDSGRTYEQYF.

The chain is built from TRBV15 and TRBJ1-2; no reliable D call. Germline CDR1 LNHNV, CDR2 YYDKDF (reference sequence). Trimming took 2 bases from V and 4 from J, leaving 11 bases between them. The CDR3 runs to 14 residues. CDR3 loop: CATSRSRHSYGYTF. CDR3 in DNA: TGTGCCACCAGCAGATCGCGACACTCCTATGGCTACACCTTC.

The chain recombines TRBV19 with TRBJ1-5; no clear D. The CDR3 has 14 amino acids. Trimming shortened V by 4 bases and J by 6 bases, and 13 bases separated the two germline ends. Germline CDR1 and CDR2: LNHDA and SQIVND (reference sequence). The CDR3 coding sequence is TGTGCCAGTAGTACGGACGGCGCGGGTCAGCCCCAGCATTTT. Translation gives CASSTDGAGQPQHF.

The chain is built from TRBV28 and TRBJ2-5; 13 bases are a match to TRBD2. The germline CDR1 and CDR2 sequences are MDHEN and SYDVKM. CDR3 length: 17 residues. The V and J ends lost 0 bases and 4 bases, in that order; junction bases with no gene match: 5. The CDR3 region is CASSLWGTSGTRETQYF. DNA of the CDR3: TGTGCCAGCAGTTTATGGGGGACTAGCGGGACCCGAGAGACCCAGTACTTC. The whole variable domain, remainder taken from reference TRBV28 and TRBJ2-5, is DVKVTQSSRYLVKRTGEKVFLECVQDMDHENMFWYRQDPGLGLRLIYFSYDVKMKEKGDIPEGYSVSREKKERFSLILESASTNQTSMYLCASSLWGTSGTRETQYFGPGTRLLVL.

V usage is TRBV11-2 and J usage is TRBJ1-4; 7 bases match TRBD1. The trim removed 4 bases at V and 4 bases at J, leaving 12 bases unmatched. The germline V gene encodes CDR1 SGHAT and CDR2 FQNNGV. The CDR3 runs 17 residues. In DNA, the CDR3 is TGTGCCAGCAGCTCCTACGACAGGGTGGTTGATAATGAAAAACTGTTTTTT. Its translation is CASSSYDRVVDNEKLFF.

Regarding this clone: The sample holds other DNA sequences that translate to the same CDR3. The V gene is TRBV7-2, the J gene TRBJ2-7, with D perhaps matching TRBD2 (5 bases). Trimming pared 0 bases from V and 0 bases from J, leaving 6 bases between. The CDR3 has 14 residues. Germline loops: CDR1 SGHTA, CDR2 FQGNSA. CDR3 amino acids: CASSLARDSYEQYF. The CDR3 DNA reads as TGTGCCAGCAGCTTAGCACGGGACTCCTACGAGCAGTACTTC. Full variable domain (remainder filled in from reference TRBV7-2 and TRBJ2-7): GAGVSQSPSNKVTEKGKDVELRCDPISGHTALYWYRQSLGQGLEFLIYFQGNSAPDKSGLPSDRFSAERTGGSVSTLTIQRTQQEDSAVYLCASSLARDSYEQYFGPGTRLTVT.

The chain carries TRBV19 and TRBJ2-2, with D perhaps matching TRBD1 or TRBD2 (5 bases each). Germline lookup yields CDR1 LNHDA and CDR2 SQIVND (reference sequence). The CDR3 consists of 13 residues. V was trimmed by 2 bases and J by 8 bases, leaving 9 bases between them. The CDR3 nucleotides read TGTGCCAGTAGTATAAGGGGACCGGGGGAGCTGTTTTTT. Its translation: CASSIRGPGELFF.

This rearrangement joins TRBV20-1 to TRBJ1-6, with a tentative D call TRBD1 (6 bases). CDR1 is DFQATT, CDR2 SNEGSKA, per germline (reference sequence). The CDR3 is made up of 10 amino acids. The CDR3 DNA is TGCAGGTCAGGGGATTCACCCCTCCACTTT. This codes for CRSGDSPLHF.

The CDR3 nucleotides are TGTGCCTGGAGTGGTGGGTTCGCCGGAAACACCATATATTTT. It codes for CAWSGGFAGNTIYF. The chain joins TRBV30 to TRBJ1-3, with D unresolved. Trimming removed 1 base from V and 4 bases from J, with 11 bases in between. Germline CDR1 reads GTSNPN; CDR2 reads SVGIG (reference sequence). The CDR3 is made up of 14 amino acids.

This clone occurred a few times. The chain carries TRBV15 and TRBJ1-5; possible D gene TRBD1, 5 bases. The V gene lost 0 bases and the J gene lost 2 bases, with 20 bases spanning the gap. Germline CDR1 and CDR2: LNHNV and YYDKDF (reference sequence). The CDR3 is 19 amino acids. CDR3 bases: TGTGCCACCAGCAGAGAGAGGGGTTTAGTGTCTGGGGGCAATCAGCCCCAGCATTTT. This encodes CATSRERGLVSGGNQPQHF.